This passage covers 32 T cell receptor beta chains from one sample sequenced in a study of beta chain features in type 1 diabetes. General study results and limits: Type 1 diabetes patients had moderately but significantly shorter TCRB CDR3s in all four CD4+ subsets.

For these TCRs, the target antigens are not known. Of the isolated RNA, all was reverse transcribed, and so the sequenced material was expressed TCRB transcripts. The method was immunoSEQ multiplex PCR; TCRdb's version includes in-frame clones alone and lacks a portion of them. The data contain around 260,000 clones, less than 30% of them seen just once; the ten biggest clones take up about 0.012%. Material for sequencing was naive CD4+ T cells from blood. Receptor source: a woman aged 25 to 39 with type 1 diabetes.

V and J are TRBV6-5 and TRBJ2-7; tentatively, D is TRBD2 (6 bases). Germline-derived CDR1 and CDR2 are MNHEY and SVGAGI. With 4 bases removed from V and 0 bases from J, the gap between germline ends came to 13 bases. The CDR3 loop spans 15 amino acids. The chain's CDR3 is CASSFGLGGSYEQYF. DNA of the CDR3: TGTGCCAGCAGTTTCGGGCTGGGGGGCTCCTACGAGCAGTACTTC.

The CDR3 is CASSSTYTVGTQYF. The CDR3, as DNA: TGTGCCAGCAGCTCGACATACACCGTCGGGACCCAGTACTTC. The genes are TRBV7-8 and TRBJ2-5; D remains unclear. This CDR3 is 14 amino acids long. In germline, CDR1 is SGHVS, CDR2 FQNEAQ. The V and J ends lost 4 bases and 7 bases respectively, with 16 bases between them.

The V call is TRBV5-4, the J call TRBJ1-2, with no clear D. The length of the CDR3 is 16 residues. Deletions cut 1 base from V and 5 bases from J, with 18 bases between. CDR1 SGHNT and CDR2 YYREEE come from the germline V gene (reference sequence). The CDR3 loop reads CASSLNLAYGYYGYTF. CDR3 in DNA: TGTGCCAGCAGCTTGAATCTGGCCTACGGGTATTATGGCTACACCTTC.

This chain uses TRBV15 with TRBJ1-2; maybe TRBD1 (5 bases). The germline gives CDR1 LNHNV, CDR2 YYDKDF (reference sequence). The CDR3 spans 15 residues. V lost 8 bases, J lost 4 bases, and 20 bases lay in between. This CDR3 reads CATGQGLSVTYGYTF. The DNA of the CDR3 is TGTGCCACCGGGCAGGGACTATCAGTTACCTATGGCTACACCTTC.

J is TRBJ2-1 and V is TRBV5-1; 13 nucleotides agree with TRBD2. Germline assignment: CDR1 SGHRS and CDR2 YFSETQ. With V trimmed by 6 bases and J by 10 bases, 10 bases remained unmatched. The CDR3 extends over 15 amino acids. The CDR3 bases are TGCGCCAGCACCGCACTAGCGGGAGGGCCAGAAGAGCAGTTCTTC. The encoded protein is CASTALAGGPEEQFF.

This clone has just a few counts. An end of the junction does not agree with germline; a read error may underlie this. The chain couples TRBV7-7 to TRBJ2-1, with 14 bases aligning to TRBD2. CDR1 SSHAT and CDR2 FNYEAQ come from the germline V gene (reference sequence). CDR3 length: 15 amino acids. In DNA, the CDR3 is TGTGCTAGCAGCTTAGGGACTAGCGGGAGCTATGAGCAGTTCTTC. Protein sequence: CASSLGTSGSYEQFF.

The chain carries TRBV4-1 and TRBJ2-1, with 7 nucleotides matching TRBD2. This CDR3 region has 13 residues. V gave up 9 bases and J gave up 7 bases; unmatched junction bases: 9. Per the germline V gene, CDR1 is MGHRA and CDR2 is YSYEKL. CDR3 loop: CASKQRDRNEQFF. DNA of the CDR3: TGCGCCAGTAAGCAGCGGGATCGGAATGAGCAGTTCTTC.

This CDR3 is CAWSGAWDRTTTWGETQYF. DNA of the CDR3: TGTGCCTGGAGTGGCGCTTGGGACAGGACCACCACCTGGGGAGAGACCCAGTACTTC. V usage is TRBV30 and J usage is TRBJ2-5, with 8 bases lining up with TRBD1. The V segment lost 1 base and the J segment 4 bases; nucleotides outside the gene matches: 20. The CDR3 is 19 residues long. Per germline, CDR1 GTSNPN and CDR2 SVGIG (reference sequence).

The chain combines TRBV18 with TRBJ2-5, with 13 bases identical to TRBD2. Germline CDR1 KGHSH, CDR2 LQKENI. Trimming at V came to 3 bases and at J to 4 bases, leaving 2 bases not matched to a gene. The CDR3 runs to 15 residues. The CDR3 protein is CASSPWTSGRETQYF. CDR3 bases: TGTGCCAGCTCACCGTGGACTAGCGGGAGAGAGACCCAGTACTTC.

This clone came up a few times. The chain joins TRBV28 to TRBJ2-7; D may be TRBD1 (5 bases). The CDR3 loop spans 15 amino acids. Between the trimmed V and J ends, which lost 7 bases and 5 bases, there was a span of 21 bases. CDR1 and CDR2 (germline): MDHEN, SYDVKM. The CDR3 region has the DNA TGTGCCAGCATTGTAGCATCGTCAGGGTCCCACGAGCAGTACTTC. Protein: CASIVASSGSHEQYF.

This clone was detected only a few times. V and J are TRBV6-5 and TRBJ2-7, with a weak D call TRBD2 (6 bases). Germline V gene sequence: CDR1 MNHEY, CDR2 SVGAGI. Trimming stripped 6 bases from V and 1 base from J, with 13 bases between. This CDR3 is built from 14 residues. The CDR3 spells CASRSGTLSYEQYF. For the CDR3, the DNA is TGTGCCAGCAGATCCGGGACTCTATCCTACGAGCAGTACTTC.

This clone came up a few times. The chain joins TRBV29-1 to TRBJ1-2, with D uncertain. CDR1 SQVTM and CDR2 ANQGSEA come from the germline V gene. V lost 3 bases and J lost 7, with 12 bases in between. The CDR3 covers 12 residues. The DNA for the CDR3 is TGCAGCGTTGATGGGTTCGGGAGTGGCTACACCTTC. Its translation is CSVDGFGSGYTF.

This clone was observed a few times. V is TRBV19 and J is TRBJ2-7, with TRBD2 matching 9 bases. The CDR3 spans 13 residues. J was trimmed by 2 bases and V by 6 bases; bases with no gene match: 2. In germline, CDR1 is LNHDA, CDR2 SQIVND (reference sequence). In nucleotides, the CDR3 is TGTGCCAGTAGGGCTAGCGGGACCTACGAGCAGTACTTC. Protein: CASRASGTYEQYF.

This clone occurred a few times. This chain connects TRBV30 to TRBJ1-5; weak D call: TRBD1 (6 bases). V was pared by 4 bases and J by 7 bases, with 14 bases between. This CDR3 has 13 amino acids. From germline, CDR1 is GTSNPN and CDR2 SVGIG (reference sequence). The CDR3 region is CAWTQRGGQPQHF. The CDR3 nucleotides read TGTGCCTGGACGCAGAGGGGGGGGCAGCCCCAGCATTTT.

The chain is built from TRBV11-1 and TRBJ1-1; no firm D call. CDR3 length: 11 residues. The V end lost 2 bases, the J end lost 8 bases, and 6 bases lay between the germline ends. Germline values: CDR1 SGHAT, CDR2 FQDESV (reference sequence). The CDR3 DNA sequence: TGTGCCAGCAGCTTACGACAAGAAGCTTTCTTT. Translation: CASSLRQEAFF.

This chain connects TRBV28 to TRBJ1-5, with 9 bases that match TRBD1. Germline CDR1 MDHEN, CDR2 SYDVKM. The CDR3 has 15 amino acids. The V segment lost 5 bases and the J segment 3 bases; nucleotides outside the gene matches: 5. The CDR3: CASSLDRGYNQPQHF. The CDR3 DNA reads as TGTGCCAGCAGTCTCGACAGGGGGTACAATCAGCCCCAGCATTTT.

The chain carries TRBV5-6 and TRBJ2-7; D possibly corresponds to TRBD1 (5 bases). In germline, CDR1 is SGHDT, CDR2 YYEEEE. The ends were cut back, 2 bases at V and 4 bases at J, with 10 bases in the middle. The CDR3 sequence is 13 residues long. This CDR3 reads CASSFRARYEQYF. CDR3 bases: TGTGCCAGCAGCTTCAGGGCGCGGTACGAGCAGTACTTC.

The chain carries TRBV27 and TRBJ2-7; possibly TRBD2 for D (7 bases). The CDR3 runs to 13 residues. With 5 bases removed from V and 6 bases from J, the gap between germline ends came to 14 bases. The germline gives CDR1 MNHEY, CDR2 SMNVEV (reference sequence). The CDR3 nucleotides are TGTGCCAGCAGTCCCAAGCGGGACACCGAGCAGTACTTC. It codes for CASSPKRDTEQYF.

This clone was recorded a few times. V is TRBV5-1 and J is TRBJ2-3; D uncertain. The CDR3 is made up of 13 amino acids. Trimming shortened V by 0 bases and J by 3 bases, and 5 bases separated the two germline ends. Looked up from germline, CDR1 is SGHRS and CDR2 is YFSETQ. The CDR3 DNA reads TGCGCCAGCAGCTTGGACTCAACAGATACGCAGTATTTT. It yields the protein CASSLDSTDTQYF.

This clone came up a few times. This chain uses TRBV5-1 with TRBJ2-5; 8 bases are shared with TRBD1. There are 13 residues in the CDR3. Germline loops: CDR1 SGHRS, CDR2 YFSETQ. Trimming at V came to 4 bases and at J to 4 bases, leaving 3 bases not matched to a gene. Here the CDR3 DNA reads TGCGCCAGCAGCAGGACAGGGCGAGAGACCCAGTACTTC. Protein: CASSRTGRETQYF. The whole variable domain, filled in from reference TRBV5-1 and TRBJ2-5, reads KAGVTQTPRYLIKTRGQQVTLSCSPISGHRSVSWYQQTPGQGLQFLFEYFSETQRNKGNFPGRFSGRQFSNSRSEMNVSTLELGDSALYLCASSRTGRETQYFGPGTRLLVL.

The CDR3 spells CASSFMGQSQETQYF. CDR3 bases: TGTGCCAGCAGTTTTATGGGACAGTCACAAGAGACCCAGTACTTC. V gene TRBV28 combines with J gene TRBJ2-5, with 7 bases lining up with TRBD1. CDR3 size: 15 residues. CDR1 and CDR2 (germline): MDHEN, SYDVKM. With V trimmed by 3 bases and J by 2 bases, 6 bases remained unmatched.

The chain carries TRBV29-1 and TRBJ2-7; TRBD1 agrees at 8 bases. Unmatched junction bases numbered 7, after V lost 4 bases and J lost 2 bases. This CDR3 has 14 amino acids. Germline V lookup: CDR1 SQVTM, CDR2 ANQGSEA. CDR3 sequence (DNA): TGCAGCGTTGTAGGTGACAGGGGACCCTACGAGCAGTACTTC. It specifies CSVVGDRGPYEQYF.

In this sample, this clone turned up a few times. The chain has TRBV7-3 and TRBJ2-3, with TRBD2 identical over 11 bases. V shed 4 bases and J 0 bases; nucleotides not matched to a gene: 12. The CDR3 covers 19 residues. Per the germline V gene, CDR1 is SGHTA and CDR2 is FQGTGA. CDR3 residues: CASSSSGTSGFPSTDTQYF. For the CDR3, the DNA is TGTGCCAGCAGCTCGTCCGGGACTAGCGGATTTCCTAGCACAGATACGCAGTATTTT.

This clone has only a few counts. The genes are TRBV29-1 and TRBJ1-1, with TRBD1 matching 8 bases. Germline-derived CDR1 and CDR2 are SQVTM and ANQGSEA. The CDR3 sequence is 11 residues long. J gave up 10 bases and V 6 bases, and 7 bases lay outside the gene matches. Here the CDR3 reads CSVRTGGVAFF. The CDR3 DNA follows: TGCAGCGTCCGAACAGGGGGAGTAGCTTTCTTT.

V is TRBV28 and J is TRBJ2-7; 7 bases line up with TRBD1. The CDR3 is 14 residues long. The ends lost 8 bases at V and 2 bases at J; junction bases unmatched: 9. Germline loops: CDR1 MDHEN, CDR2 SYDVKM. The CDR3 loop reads CASGPGQSAYEQYF. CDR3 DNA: TGTGCCAGCGGACCGGGACAGAGTGCCTACGAGCAGTACTTC.

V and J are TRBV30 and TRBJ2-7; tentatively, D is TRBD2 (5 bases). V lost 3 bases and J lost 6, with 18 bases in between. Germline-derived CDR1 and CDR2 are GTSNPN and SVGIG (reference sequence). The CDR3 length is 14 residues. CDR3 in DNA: TGTGCCTGGAGCCTGGTAGTGGGAGCATCCGAGCAGTACTTC. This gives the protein CAWSLVVGASEQYF.

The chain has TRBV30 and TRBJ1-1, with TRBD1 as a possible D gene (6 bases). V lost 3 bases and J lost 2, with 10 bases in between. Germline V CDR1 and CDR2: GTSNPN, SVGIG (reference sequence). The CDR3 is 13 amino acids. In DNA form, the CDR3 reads TGTGCCTGGAGCCGGACAGAAAACACTGAAGCTTTCTTT. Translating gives CAWSRTENTEAFF. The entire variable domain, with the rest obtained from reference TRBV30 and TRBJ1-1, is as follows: SQTIHQWPATLVQPVGSPLSLECTVEGTSNPNLYWYRQAAGRGLQLLFYSVGIGQISSEVPQNLSASRPQDRQFILSSKKLLLSDSGFYLCAWSRTENTEAFFGQGTRLTVV.

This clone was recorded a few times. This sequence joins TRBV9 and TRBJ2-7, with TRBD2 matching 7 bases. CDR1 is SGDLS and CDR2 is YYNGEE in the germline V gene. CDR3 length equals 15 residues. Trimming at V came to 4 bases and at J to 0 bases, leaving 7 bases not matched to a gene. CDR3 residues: CASSPTSESSYEQYF. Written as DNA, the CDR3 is TGTGCCAGCAGCCCAACTAGCGAGAGCTCCTACGAGCAGTACTTC. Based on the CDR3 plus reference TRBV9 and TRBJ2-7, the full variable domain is DSGVTQTPKHLITATGQRVTLRCSPRSGDLSVYWYQQSLDQGLQFLIQYYNGEERAKGNILERFSAQQFPDLHSELNLSSLELGDSALYFCASSPTSESSYEQYFGPGTRLTVT.

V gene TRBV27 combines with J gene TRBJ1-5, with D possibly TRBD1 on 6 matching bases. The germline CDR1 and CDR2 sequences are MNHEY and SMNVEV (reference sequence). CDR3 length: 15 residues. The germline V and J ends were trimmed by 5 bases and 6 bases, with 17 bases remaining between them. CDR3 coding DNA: TGTGCCAGCAGTCCCACAGGGAGGGTGGGTCAGCCCCAGCATTTT. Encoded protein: CASSPTGRVGQPQHF.

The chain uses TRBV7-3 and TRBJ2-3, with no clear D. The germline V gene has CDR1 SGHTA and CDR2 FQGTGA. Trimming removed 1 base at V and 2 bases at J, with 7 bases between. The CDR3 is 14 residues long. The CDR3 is CASSLSVATDTQYF. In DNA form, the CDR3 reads TGTGCCAGCAGCTTAAGCGTCGCCACAGATACGCAGTATTTT.

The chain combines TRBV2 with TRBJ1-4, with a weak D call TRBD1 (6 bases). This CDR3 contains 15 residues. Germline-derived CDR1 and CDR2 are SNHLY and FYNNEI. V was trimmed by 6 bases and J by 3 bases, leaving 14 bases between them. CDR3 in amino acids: CASRRLQGSNEKLFF. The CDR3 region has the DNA TGTGCCAGCAGGCGACTACAGGGATCTAATGAAAAACTGTTTTTT.

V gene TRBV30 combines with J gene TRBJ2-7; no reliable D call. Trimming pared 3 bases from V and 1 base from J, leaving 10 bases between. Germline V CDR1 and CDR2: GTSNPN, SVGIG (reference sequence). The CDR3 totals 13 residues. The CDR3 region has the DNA TGTGCCTGGAGGGCTCTCGGGTCCTACGAGCAGTACTTC. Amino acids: CAWRALGSYEQYF.